The 23 T cell receptor beta chains in this list originate from one sample, sequenced in a study of shared clonotypes between healthy human individuals. Libraries were prepared by immunoSEQ multiplex PCR; TCRdb keeps only in-frame clonotypes and omits some of them. The sample has fewer than 1 million clones; 96% are singletons. CD45RO-negative cells were positively selected for CCR7, leaving out terminally differentiated effector memory CD45RA+ cells. The sample comprised naive CD8+ T cells sorted from blood. These receptors were taken from a young man in good health.

The J gene is TRBJ2-7, the V gene TRBV6-5; 7 positions agree with TRBD1. The CDR3 is 13 amino acids. V shed 6 bases, J shed 7 bases, and the junction held 9 bases outside the gene matches. Germline-derived CDR1 and CDR2 are MNHEY and SVGAGI. The CDR3: CASSVGQAVEQYF. CDR3 nucleotide sequence: TGTGCCAGCAGCGTTGGACAGGCTGTTGAGCAGTACTTC.

The chain uses TRBV7-9 and TRBJ2-7, with TRBD1 matching over 9 bases. The junction had 11 bases not matched to a gene; V was cut back by 5 bases and J by 3 bases. The CDR3 contains 16 residues. Germline CDR1 and CDR2: SEHNR and FQNEAQ (reference sequence). This CDR3 reads CASSHNRQGVGYEQYF. CDR3 nucleotide sequence: TGTGCCAGCAGCCACAACAGACAGGGGGTAGGCTACGAGCAGTACTTC.

Points on this clone: In the same sample, other DNA sequences code for this CDR3. The genes are TRBV27 and TRBJ2-1; TRBD2 agrees at 7 bases. CDR3 length equals 15 residues. CDR1 is MNHEY, CDR2 SMNVEV, per germline (reference sequence). V lost 6 bases and J lost 4; bases outside the gene matches: 9. The CDR3: CASRTLSGAYNEQFF. The CDR3 DNA follows: TGTGCCAGCAGGACCCTCAGCGGGGCGTACAATGAGCAGTTCTTC.

The chain combines TRBV5-6 with TRBJ1-2, with D hard to call. The length of the CDR3 is 14 residues. V lost 3 bases, J lost 7 bases, and 16 bases lay in between. Germline V CDR1 and CDR2: SGHDT, YYEEEE. Here the CDR3 DNA reads TGTGCCAGCAGCTCCGGCCTGCAGGATCCTGGCTACACCTTC. It yields the protein CASSSGLQDPGYTF.

The chain employs TRBV30 and TRBJ1-2; maybe TRBD1 (5 bases). Germline CDR1 reads GTSNPN; CDR2 reads SVGIG (reference sequence). The CDR3 covers 13 residues. Trimming removed 1 base at V and 4 bases at J, with 10 bases between. CDR3 DNA: TGTGCCTGGAGTGAAGCGGGGCCCTATGGCTACACCTTC. Translation: CAWSEAGPYGYTF.

The V call is TRBV5-1, the J call TRBJ2-1; 9 bases line up with TRBD2. From germline, CDR1 is SGHRS and CDR2 YFSETQ. The CDR3 length is 17 residues. Trimming at V came to 4 bases and at J to 3 bases, leaving 11 bases not matched to a gene. CDR3 residues: CASSGTSRTRNYNEQFF. The CDR3 nucleotides are TGCGCCAGCAGCGGGACTAGCCGAACGCGCAACTACAATGAGCAGTTCTTC.

The chain joins TRBV6-5 to TRBJ2-3, with 9 nucleotides matching TRBD2. Germline CDR1 MNHEY, CDR2 SVGAGI. V dropped 6 bases and J dropped 2; count of bases not matched to a gene: 6. CDR3 length: 15 residues. The CDR3 coding sequence is TGTGCCAGCAGCCCGAGCGGGAGGTTCACAGATACGCAGTATTTT. Encoded protein: CASSPSGRFTDTQYF.

This chain links TRBV7-9 with TRBJ2-3, with 10 nucleotides matching TRBD1. CDR3 length: 18 amino acids. CDR1 and CDR2 from the germline V gene are SEHNR and FQNEAQ (reference sequence). J gave up 2 bases and V 3 bases, and 11 bases lay outside the gene matches. The CDR3 nucleotides are TGTGCCAGCAGCTTGACCGGGACAGGGGAGATTTTCACAGATACGCAGTATTTT. This sequence encodes CASSLTGTGEIFTDTQYF.

The V and J genes are TRBV11-2 and TRBJ2-7; tentative D call: TRBD1 (6 bases). The V end was cut by 2 bases, the J end by 4 bases, with 9 bases between. The CDR3 is 13 residues long. CDR1 SGHAT and CDR2 FQNNGV come from the germline V gene. This chain's CDR3 is CASSLPGQYEQYF. CDR3 DNA: TGTGCCAGCAGCTTACCCGGACAGTACGAGCAGTACTTC.

This clone was counted once. The genes are TRBV9 and TRBJ1-1; tentative D call: TRBD1 (6 bases). Per germline, CDR1 SGDLS and CDR2 YYNGEE. Trimming cost V 0 bases and J 2 bases, with 17 bases left between them. CDR3 length equals 17 residues. The CDR3 sequence: CASSVALPGARNTEAFF. DNA for the CDR3: TGTGCCAGCAGCGTAGCCCTACCAGGGGCGAGAAACACTGAAGCTTTCTTT.

This clone was recorded a few times. CDR3 bases: TGCAGCGTTGAAGTCCGAGATAGCAATCAGCCCCAGCATTTT. It specifies CSVEVRDSNQPQHF. V and J are TRBV29-1 and TRBJ1-5; D unclear. Germline CDR1 SQVTM, CDR2 ANQGSEA. V lost 1 base, J lost 0 bases, and 7 bases lay in between. The CDR3 extends over 14 amino acids.

The chain uses TRBV16 and TRBJ2-7; D perhaps matches TRBD2 (7 bases). Germline V gene lookup returns CDR1 KGHSY and CDR2 FQNENV. The V end lost 0 bases, the J end lost 2 bases, and 14 bases lay between the germline ends. The CDR3 runs 16 residues. This chain's CDR3 is CASSQSMGGRTYEQYF. In DNA form, the CDR3 reads TGTGCCAGCAGCCAATCGATGGGGGGGCGAACCTACGAGCAGTACTTC.

The chain combines TRBV7-9 with TRBJ2-7; the match to TRBD1 covers 7 bases. J gave up 9 bases and V 4 bases, and 12 bases lay outside the gene matches. CDR1 and CDR2 from the germline V gene are SEHNR and FQNEAQ (reference sequence). The length of the CDR3 is 14 residues. The CDR3 coding sequence is TGTGCCAGCAGCTCCGGGACAGCTGGAAGCGGGCAGTACTTC. This encodes CASSSGTAGSGQYF.

The chain recombines TRBV27 with TRBJ2-7, with 7 bases that match TRBD1. Germline V gene data show CDR1 as MNHEY and CDR2 as SMNVEV (reference sequence). CDR3 length equals 13 residues. The V and J ends lost 6 bases and 6 bases, in that order; junction bases with no gene match: 8. CDR3 sequence: CASSQGVTAEQYF. Here the CDR3 DNA reads TGTGCCAGCAGCCAGGGGGTGACGGCCGAGCAGTACTTC.

On this clone itself: Other DNA sequences in the same sample also yield this CDR3. The genes are TRBV27 and TRBJ2-7; possibly TRBD2 for D (6 bases). This CDR3 has 14 amino acids. The V gene's germline CDR1 is MNHEY and CDR2 SMNVEV (reference sequence). V shed 1 base and J shed 1 base, with 8 bases lying between them. CDR3 sequence (DNA): TGTGCCAGCAGTTTATTGGGAGGATCCTACGAGCAGTACTTC. Amino acids: CASSLLGGSYEQYF.

The V gene is TRBV4-1, the J gene TRBJ1-2; D unresolved. The CDR3 runs to 14 residues. With 1 base removed from V and 0 bases from J, the gap between germline ends came to 6 bases. Germline V gene lookup returns CDR1 MGHRA and CDR2 YSYEKL. Written as DNA, the CDR3 is TGCGCCAGCAGCCAAGGGGGAGCTAACTATGGCTACACCTTC. Protein product: CASSQGGANYGYTF.

The chain has TRBV5-1 and TRBJ2-2; a weak D match, TRBD1 (6 bases). Trimming pared 3 bases from V and 0 bases from J, leaving 12 bases between. CDR3 length: 16 residues. CDR1 and CDR2 (germline): SGHRS, YFSETQ. CDR3 DNA sequence: TGCGCCAGCAGCTCGAGGGACACTGCGAACACCGGGGAGCTGTTTTTT. It is translated as CASSSRDTANTGELFF.

This clone was detected only once. This CDR3 is also generated by other DNA sequences in the sample. This chain links TRBV5-6 with TRBJ2-2, with TRBD2 identical over 8 bases. This CDR3 comprises 16 residues. Trimming removed 0 bases from V and 4 bases from J; junction bases left unmatched: 5. Germline V gene data show CDR1 as SGHDT and CDR2 as YYEEEE. DNA of the CDR3: TGTGCCAGCAGCTTGGGCCTAGCGGGTTTCACCGGGGAGCTGTTTTTT. The encoded protein is CASSLGLAGFTGELFF.

The chain employs TRBV28 and TRBJ2-7; TRBD2 aligns across 15 bases. CDR1 is MDHEN and CDR2 is SYDVKM in the germline V gene. Unmatched junction bases numbered 10, after V lost 5 bases and J lost 2 bases. The CDR3 contains 18 residues. The CDR3 sequence: CASSHPRGTSGGTYEQYF. The CDR3, as DNA: TGTGCCAGCAGTCACCCGAGGGGGACTAGCGGGGGGACCTACGAGCAGTACTTC.

The chain links TRBV18 to TRBJ2-7; D may correspond to TRBD1 or TRBD2 (5 bases each). The CDR3 has 16 amino acids. Trimming took off 8 bases at V and 2 bases at J, with 22 bases between the two ends. CDR1 is KGHSH and CDR2 is LQKENI in the germline V gene. CDR3 sequence (DNA): TGTGCCAGCACTACCTTTGGGGGAGTGGAACCCTACGAGCAGTACTTC. Protein sequence: CASTTFGGVEPYEQYF.

The rearrangement links TRBV19 to TRBJ2-1, with D unresolved. Germline-derived CDR1 and CDR2 are LNHDA and SQIVND (reference sequence). This CDR3 has 12 residues. The V and J ends lost 5 bases and 0 bases respectively, with 2 bases between them. Here the CDR3 DNA reads TGTGCCAGTAGTCTCTCCTACAATGAGCAGTTCTTC. It codes for CASSLSYNEQFF.

This chain links TRBV2 with TRBJ2-3, with 10 positions matching TRBD1. The germline V gene has CDR1 SNHLY and CDR2 FYNNEI. Trimming took 10 bases from V and 0 from J; bases not matched to a gene: 4. The CDR3 runs to 14 residues. CDR3 amino acids: CANKDRGSTDTQYF. CDR3 DNA sequence: TGTGCCAACAAGGACAGGGGGAGCACAGATACGCAGTATTTT. The complete variable domain, with remaining parts taken from reference TRBV2 and TRBJ2-3, reads EPEVTQTPSHQVTQMGQEVILRCVPISNHLYFYWYRQILGQKVEFLVSFYNNEISEKSEIFDDQFSVERPDGSNFTLKIRSTKLEDSAMYFCANKDRGSTDTQYFGPGTRLTVL.

CDR3 sequence (DNA): TGTGCCAGCAGCCGGGGCGCGGGCCAGCCCCAGCATTTT. Translating gives CASSRGAGQPQHF. The J gene is TRBJ1-5, the V gene TRBV2; possibly TRBD1 for D (5 bases). The CDR3 is made up of 13 amino acids. Trimming pared 6 bases from V and 7 bases from J, leaving 13 bases between. Germline V CDR1 and CDR2: SNHLY, FYNNEI.